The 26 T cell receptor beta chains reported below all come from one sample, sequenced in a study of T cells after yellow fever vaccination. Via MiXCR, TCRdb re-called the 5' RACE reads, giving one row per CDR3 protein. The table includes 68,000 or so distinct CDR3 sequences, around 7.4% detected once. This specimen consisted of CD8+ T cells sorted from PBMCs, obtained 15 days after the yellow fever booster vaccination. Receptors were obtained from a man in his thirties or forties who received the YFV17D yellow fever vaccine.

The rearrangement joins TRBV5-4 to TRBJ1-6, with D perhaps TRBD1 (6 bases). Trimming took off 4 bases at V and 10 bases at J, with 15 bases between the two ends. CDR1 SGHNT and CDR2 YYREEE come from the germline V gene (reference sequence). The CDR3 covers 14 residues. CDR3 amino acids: CASSLLGGDSPLHF. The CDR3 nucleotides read TGTGCCAGCAGCCTACTAGGGGGAGACTCACCCCTCCACTTT.

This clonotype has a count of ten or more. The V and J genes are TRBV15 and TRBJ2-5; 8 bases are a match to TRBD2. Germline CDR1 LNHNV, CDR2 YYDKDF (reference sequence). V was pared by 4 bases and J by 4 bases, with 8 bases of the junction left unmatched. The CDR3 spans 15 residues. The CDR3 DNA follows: TGTGCCACCAGCACCTCTAGAGCGGGAGTAGAGACCCAGTACTTC. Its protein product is CATSTSRAGVETQYF.

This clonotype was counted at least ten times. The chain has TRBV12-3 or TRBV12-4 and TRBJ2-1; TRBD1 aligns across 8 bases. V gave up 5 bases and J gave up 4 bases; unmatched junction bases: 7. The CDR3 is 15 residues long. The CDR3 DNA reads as TGTGCCAGCAGTCCTCGGGACAGGCAGTACAATGAGCAGTTCTTC. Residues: CASSPRDRQYNEQFF.

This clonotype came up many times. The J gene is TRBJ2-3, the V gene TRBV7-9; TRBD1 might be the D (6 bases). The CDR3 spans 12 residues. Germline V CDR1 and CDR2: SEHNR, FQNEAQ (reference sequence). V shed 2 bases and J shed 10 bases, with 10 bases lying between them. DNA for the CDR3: TGTGCCAGCAGCTTAAGGACAGTGTCGCAGTATTTT. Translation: CASSLRTVSQYF.

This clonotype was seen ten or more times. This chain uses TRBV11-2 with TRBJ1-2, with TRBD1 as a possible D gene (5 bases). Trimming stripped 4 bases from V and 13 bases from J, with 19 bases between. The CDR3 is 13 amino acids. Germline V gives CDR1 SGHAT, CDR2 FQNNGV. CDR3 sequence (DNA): TGTGCCAGCAGCTCCCGGGACTCCCATCGGTCCACCTTC. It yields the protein CASSSRDSHRSTF.

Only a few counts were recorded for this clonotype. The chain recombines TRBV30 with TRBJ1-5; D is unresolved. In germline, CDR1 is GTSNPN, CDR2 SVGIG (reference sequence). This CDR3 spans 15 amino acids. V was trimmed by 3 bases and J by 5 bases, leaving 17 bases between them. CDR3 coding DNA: TGTGCCTGGAGGCCTAGGTGGGGTAAGGATCAGCCCCAGCATTTT. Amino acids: CAWRPRWGKDQPQHF.

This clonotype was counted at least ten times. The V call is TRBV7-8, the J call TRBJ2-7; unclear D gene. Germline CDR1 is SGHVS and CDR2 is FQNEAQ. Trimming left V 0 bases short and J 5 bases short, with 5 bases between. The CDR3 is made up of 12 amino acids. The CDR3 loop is CASSLALDEQYF. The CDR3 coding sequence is TGTGCCAGCAGCTTAGCGCTGGACGAGCAGTACTTC.

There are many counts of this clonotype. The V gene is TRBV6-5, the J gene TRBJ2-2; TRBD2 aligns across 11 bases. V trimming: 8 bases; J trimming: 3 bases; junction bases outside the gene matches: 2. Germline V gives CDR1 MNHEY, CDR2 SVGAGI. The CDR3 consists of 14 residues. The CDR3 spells CASLSGRDTGELFF. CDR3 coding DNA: TGTGCCAGCCTTAGCGGGAGGGACACCGGGGAGCTGTTTTTT.

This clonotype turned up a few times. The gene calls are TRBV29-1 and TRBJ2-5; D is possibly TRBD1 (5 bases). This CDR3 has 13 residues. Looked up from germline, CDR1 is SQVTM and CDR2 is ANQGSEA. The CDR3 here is CSRWGTGEETQYF. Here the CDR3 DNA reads TGCAGTCGGTGGGGAACAGGAGAAGAGACCCAGTACTTC.

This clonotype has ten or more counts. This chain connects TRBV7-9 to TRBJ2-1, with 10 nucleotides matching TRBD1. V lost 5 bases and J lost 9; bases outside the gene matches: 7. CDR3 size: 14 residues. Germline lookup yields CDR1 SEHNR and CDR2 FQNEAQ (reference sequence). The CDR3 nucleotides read TGTGCCAGCAGCACTCGACAGGGGGCGAGTGAGCAGTTCTTC. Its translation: CASSTRQGASEQFF.

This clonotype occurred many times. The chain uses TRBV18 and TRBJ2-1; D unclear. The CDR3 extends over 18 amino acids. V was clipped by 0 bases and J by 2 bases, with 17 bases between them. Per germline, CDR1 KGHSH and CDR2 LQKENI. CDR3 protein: CASSPPRPGGAPYNEQFF. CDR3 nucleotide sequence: TGTGCCAGCTCACCACCCCGTCCCGGCGGTGCCCCCTACAATGAGCAGTTCTTC.

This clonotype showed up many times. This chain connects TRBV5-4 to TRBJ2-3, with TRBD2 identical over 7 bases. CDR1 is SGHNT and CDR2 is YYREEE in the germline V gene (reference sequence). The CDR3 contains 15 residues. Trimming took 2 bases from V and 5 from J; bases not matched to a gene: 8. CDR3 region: CASSFRSGIVDTQYF. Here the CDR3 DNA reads TGTGCCAGCAGCTTTCGGAGCGGGATCGTAGATACGCAGTATTTT.

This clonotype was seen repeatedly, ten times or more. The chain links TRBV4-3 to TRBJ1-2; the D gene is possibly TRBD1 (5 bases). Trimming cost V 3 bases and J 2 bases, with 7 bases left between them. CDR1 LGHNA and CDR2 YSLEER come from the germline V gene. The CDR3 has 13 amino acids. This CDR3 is CASSQGPNYGYTF. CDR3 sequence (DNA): TGCGCCAGCAGCCAGGGGCCCAACTATGGCTACACCTTC.

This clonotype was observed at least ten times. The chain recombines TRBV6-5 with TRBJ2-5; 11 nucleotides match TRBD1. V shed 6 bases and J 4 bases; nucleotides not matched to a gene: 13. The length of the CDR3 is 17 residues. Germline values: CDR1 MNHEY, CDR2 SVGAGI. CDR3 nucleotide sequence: TGTGCCAGCAGCACTGGGGGGACAGGGGGTTTCGGAGAGACCCAGTACTTC. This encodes CASSTGGTGGFGETQYF.

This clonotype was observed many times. CDR3 sequence reads: CASSVGQGPQHF. The CDR3 coding sequence is TGTGCCAGCAGCGTAGGACAGGGACCCCAGCATTTT. The chain employs TRBV9 and TRBJ1-5, with 7 positions matching TRBD1. Trimming cost V 0 bases and J 10 bases; bases outside gene matches: 1. The CDR3 loop spans 12 amino acids. Germline CDR1 SGDLS, CDR2 YYNGEE.

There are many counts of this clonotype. CDR3 sequence: CASSLVGAAEQYF. In nucleotides, the CDR3 is TGTGCCAGCAGCCTCGTTGGGGCAGCGGAGCAGTACTTC. The rearrangement joins TRBV27 to TRBJ2-7; tentative D call: TRBD1 (5 bases). Germline CDR1 is MNHEY and CDR2 is SMNVEV (reference sequence). The V and J ends lost 6 bases and 7 bases respectively, with 16 bases between them. This CDR3 has 13 amino acids.

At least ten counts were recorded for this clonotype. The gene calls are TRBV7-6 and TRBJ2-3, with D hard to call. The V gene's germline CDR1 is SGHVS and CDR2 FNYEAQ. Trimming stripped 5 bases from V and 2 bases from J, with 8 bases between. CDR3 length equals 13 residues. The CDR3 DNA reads TGTGCCAGCAGCGAGCCGACCACAGATACGCAGTATTTT. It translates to CASSEPTTDTQYF. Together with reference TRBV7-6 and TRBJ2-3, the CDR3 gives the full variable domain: GAGVSQSPRYKVTKRGQDVALRCDPISGHVSLYWYRQALGQGPEFLTYFNYEAQQDKSGLPNDRFSAERPEGSISTLTIQRTEQRDSAMYRCASSEPTTDTQYFGPGTRLTVL.

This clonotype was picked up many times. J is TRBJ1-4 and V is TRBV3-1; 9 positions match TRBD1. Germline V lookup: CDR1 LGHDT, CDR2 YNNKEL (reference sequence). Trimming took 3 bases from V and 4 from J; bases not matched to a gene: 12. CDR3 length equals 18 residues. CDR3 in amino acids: CASSQEETGGLGNEKLFF. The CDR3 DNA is TGTGCCAGCAGCCAGGAGGAGACAGGGGGGTTGGGTAATGAAAAACTGTTTTTT.

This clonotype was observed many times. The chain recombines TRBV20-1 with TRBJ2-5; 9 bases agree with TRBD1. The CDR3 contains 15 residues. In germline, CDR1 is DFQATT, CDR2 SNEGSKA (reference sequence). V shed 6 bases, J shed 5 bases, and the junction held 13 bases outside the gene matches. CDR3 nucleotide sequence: TGCAGTGCCCCGACCGGGACAGGGTTTTGGGAGACCCAGTACTTC. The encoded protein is CSAPTGTGFWETQYF.

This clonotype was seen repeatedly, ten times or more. CDR3 region: CSAWGQGSSYEQYF. The CDR3 nucleotides read TGCAGTGCTTGGGGACAGGGTAGCTCCTACGAGCAGTACTTC. This rearrangement joins TRBV20-1 to TRBJ2-7; 9 bases are a match to TRBD1. CDR3 length equals 14 residues. CDR1 and CDR2 from the germline V gene are DFQATT and SNEGSKA (reference sequence). V gave up 5 bases and J gave up 0 bases; unmatched junction bases: 5.

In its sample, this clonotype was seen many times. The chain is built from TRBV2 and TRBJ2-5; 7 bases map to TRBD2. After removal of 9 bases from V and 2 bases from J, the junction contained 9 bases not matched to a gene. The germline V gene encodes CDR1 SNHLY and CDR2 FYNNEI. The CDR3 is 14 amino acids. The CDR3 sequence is CASSWGGVQETQYF. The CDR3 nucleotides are TGTGCCAGTTCTTGGGGAGGGGTGCAAGAGACCCAGTACTTC.

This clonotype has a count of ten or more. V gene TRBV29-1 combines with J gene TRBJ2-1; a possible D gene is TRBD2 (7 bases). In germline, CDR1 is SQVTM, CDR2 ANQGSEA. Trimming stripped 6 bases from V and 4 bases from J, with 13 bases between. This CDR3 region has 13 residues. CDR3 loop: CSVRGGVYNEQFF. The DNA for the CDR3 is TGCAGCGTCAGGGGAGGGGTATACAATGAGCAGTTCTTC.

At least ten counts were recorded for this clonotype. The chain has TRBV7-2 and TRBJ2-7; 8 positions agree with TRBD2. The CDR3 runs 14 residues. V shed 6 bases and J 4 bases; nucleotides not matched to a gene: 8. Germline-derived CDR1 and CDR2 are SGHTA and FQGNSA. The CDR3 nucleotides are TGTGCCAGCAGGTCCGGGACTAGTTCATACGAGCAGTACTTC. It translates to CASRSGTSSYEQYF.

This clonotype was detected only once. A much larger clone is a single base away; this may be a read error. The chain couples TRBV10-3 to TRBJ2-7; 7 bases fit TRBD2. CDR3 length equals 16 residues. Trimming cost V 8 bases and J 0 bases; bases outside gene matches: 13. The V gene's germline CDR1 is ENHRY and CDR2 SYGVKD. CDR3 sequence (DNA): TGTGCCATCTGTGCAGACCGGGACTACTCCTCCTACGAGCAGTACTTC. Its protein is CAICADRDYSSYEQYF.

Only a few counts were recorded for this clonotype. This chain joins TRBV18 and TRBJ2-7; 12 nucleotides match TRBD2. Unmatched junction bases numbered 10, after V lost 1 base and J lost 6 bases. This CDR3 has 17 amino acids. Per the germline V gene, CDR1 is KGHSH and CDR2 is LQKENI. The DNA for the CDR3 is TGTGCCAGCTCACCACGCGGCTCCCTAGCGGGAGGGTTCGAGCAGTACTTC. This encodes CASSPRGSLAGGFEQYF.

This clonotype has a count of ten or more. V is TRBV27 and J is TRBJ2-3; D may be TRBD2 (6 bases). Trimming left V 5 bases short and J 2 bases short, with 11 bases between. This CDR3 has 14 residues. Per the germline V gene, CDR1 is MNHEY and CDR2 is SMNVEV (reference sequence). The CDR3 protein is CASSPGLYTDTQYF. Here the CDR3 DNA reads TGTGCCAGCAGTCCGGGACTTTACACAGATACGCAGTATTTT.